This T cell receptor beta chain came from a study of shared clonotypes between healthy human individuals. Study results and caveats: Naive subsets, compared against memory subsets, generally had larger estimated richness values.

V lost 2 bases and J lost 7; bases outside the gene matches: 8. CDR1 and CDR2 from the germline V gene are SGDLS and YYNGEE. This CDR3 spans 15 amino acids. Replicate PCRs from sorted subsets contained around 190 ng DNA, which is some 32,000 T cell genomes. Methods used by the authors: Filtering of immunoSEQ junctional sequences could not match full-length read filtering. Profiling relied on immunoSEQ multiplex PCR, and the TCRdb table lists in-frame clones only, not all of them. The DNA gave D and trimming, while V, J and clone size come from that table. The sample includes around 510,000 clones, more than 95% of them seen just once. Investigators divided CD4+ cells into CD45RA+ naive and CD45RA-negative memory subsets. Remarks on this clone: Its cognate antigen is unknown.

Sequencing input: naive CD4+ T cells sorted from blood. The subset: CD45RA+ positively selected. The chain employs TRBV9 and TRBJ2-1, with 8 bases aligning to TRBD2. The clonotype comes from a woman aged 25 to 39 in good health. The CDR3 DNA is TGTGCCAGCAGCGTTACAGCGGGAGTCGGAAATGAGCAGTTCTTC. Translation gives CASSVTAGVGNEQFF.